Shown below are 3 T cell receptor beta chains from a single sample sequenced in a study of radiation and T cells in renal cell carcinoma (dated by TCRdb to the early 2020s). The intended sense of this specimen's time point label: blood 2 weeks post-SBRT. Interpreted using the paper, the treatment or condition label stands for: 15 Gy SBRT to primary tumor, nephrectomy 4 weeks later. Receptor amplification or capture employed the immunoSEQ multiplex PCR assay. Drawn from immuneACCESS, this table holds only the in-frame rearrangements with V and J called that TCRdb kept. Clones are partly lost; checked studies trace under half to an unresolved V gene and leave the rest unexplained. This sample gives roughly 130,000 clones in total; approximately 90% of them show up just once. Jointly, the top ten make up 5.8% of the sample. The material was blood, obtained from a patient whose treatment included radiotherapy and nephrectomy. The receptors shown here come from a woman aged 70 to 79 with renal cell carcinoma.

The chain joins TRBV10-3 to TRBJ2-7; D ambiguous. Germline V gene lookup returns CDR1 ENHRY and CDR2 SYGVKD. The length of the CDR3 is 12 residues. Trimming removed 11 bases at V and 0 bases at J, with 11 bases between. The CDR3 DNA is TGTGCCGTGGCGCCTAGCTCCTACGAGCAGTACTTC. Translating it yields CAVAPSSYEQYF.

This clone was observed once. CDR3 sequence: CASSQDPGTVYGYTF. In DNA, the CDR3 is TGCGCCAGCAGCCAAGATCCTGGGACTGTCTATGGCTACACCTTC. This chain joins TRBV4-3 and TRBJ1-2, with D possibly being TRBD1 (5 bases). The CDR3 is 15 residues long. Germline CDR1 and CDR2: LGHNA and YSLEER. With 0 bases removed from V and 4 bases from J, the gap between germline ends came to 12 bases.

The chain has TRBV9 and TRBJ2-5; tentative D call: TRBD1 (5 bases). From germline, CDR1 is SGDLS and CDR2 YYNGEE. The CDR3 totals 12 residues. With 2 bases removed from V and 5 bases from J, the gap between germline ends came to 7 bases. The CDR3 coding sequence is TGTGCCAGCAGCGTGGGGCACGAGACCCAGTACTTC. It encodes CASSVGHETQYF.